A selection of T cell receptor beta chains follows, all from one sample in a study of a mutant IDH1 vaccine in newly diagnosed glioma. TCRdb's table, derived via immunoSEQ multiplex PCR, lists solely in-frame clones and lacks some. This sample has around 78,000 clones; approximately 85% occur once, and the top ten carry approximately 2.1%. Which antigens these TCRs recognize remains unknown. The input for sequencing was PBMCs, taken from a glioma patient whose treatment included an IDH1 peptide vaccine. The receptor source for this set is a man aged 25 to 45 with glioma. Some clones in this sample may be carry-over from other donors' samples. Each CDR3 is given with its conserved first and last residue. A D gene is named only where the DNA matches it firmly. Part of the rows lack a size; the others show once, few, many or a class for expanded clones.

V gene	clone size	J gene	D gene	CDR3 DNA	CDR3 protein
TRBV5-4	NA	TRBJ2-1	TRBD2	TGTGCCAGCAGCATCGGGACTAGCGGGGGGGCTGGGCAGTTCTTC	CASSIGTSGGAGQFF
TRBV5-4	once	TRBJ2-7	TRBD1	TGTGCCAGCAGCCGTCCCGGGGGACAGGGTTTATCCTACGAGCAGTACTTC	CASSRPGGQGLSYEQYF
TRBV4-3	NA	TRBJ2-2	TRBD2	TGCGCCAGCAGCCAAGTCACTAGCGGGGACTCGAACACCGGGGAGCTGTTTTTT	CASSQVTSGDSNTGELFF
TRBV20-1	NA	TRBJ2-3	NA	TGCAGTGCTAGAGGGGTAGATACGCAGTATTTT	CSARGVDTQYF
TRBV28	NA	TRBJ1-1	NA	TGTGCCAGCAGTCCGTTGGACAGCGGGGCTTTCTTT	CASSPLDSGAFF
TRBV30	NA	TRBJ2-5	NA	TGTGCCTGGAGTAAGCGCGTCCGCGAGACCCAGTACTTC	CAWSKRVRETQYF
TRBV7-9	NA	TRBJ2-7	NA	TGTGCCAGCAGCCAGGTAGGGGACGAGCAGTACTTC	CASSQVGDEQYF
TRBV5-1	once	TRBJ2-4	NA	TGCGCCAGCAGCCCGAAACCATTCGACCGGGGGACCCGTCAAAACATTCAGTACTTC	CASSPKPFDRGTRQNIQYF
TRBV7-5	NA	TRBJ1-1	NA	TGTGCCAGAAGCTTAAAGGGACAGGGGGTGACTGAAGCTTTCTTT	CARSLKGQGVTEAFF
TRBV30	few	TRBJ1-1	TRBD1	TGTGCCTGGAAAGAGACCTCAGGGGGAGCTTTCTTT	CAWKETSGGAFF
TRBV6-1	once	TRBJ2-2	NA	TGTGCCAGCAGGAGGGGAACCGGGGAGCTGTTTTTT	CASRRGTGELFF
TRBV6-1	NA	TRBJ1-2	TRBD1	TGTGCCAGCTGGGACAGGGTCAACTATGGCTACACCTTC	CASWDRVNYGYTF
TRBV28	NA	TRBJ2-5	TRBD2	TGTGCCAGCAGTTTGGGGACTAGCGGGAGGGCCGGGTTATTTTGGGAGACCCAGTACTTC	CASSLGTSGRAGLFWETQYF
TRBV14	NA	TRBJ1-6	NA	TGTGCCAGCAGCCAAGATGGGGGACATCGATATTCACCCCTCCACTTT	CASSQDGGHRYSPLHF
TRBV4-1	NA	TRBJ1-1	NA	TGCGCCAGCAGCCCGGTGATGAACACTGAAGCTTTCTTT	CASSPVMNTEAFF
TRBV19	NA	TRBJ2-2	NA	TGTGCCAGTAGTATGATTATCCGGCGGGGGCCGATGAACACCGGGGAGCTGTTTTTT	CASSMIIRRGPMNTGELFF
TRBV9	NA	TRBJ1-1	NA	TGTGCCAGCAGCGTAGCCAGCATGAACACTGAAGCTTTCTTT	CASSVASMNTEAFF
TRBV19	NA	TRBJ2-7	NA	TGTGCCAGTAAAGGCGGAGGGATAGGTCACGAGCAGTACTTC	CASKGGGIGHEQYF
TRBV7-8	NA	TRBJ1-1	NA	TGTGCCAGCAGCCGCGCGAGGAACACTGAAGCTTTCTTT	CASSRARNTEAFF
TRBV7-9	NA	TRBJ1-2	NA	TGTGCCAGCAGCTTAGGGGCAGGGGCCATCTATGGCTACACCTTC	CASSLGAGAIYGYTF
TRBV4-2	NA	TRBJ2-7	TRBD2	TGTGCCAGCAGCCAAACTAGCGGGAGCCACTACGAGCAGTACTTC	CASSQTSGSHYEQYF
TRBV19	NA	TRBJ1-1	TRBD1	TGTGCCAGTACCATTGCCAAGACAGGGGGAACTGAAGCTTTCTTT	CASTIAKTGGTEAFF
TRBV5-1	NA	TRBJ2-1	TRBD2	TGCGCCAGCAGCTTGGGAAGACTAGCGGGATCAAATTGGCTTTTCGGCAATGAGCAGTTCTTC	CASSLGRLAGSNWLFGNEQFF
TRBV11-2	NA	TRBJ2-7	NA	TGTGCCAGCAGCTCACCGGGGCTGCGGGAAGAACACCCCTACGAGCAGTACTTC	CASSSPGLREEHPYEQYF
TRBV28	NA	TRBJ2-5	NA	TGTGCCAGCACTTCGGCTTTCGTGGGAAGGGGGTGGGAGACCCAGTACTTC	CASTSAFVGRGWETQYF
TRBV11-2	NA	TRBJ1-2	NA	TGTGCCAGCAGCTTATTTCGTCGGGCAGGGGAAGGCTACACCTTC	CASSLFRRAGEGYTF
TRBV9	NA	TRBJ2-5	NA	TGTGCCAGCAGCGTAAAACCGGGAGTAGGGCAAGAGACCCAGTACTTC	CASSVKPGVGQETQYF
TRBV6-1	NA	TRBJ2-7	TRBD2	TGTGTCCTGGGCGCGTTTGCGGGGGGCTCCTACGAGCAGTACTTC	CVLGAFAGGSYEQYF
TRBV7-2	once	TRBJ1-4	TRBD1	TGTGCCAGCAGCTCTTACGGACAGGCAACTAATGAAAAACTGTTTTTT	CASSSYGQATNEKLFF
TRBV28	NA	TRBJ2-5	NA	TGTGCCAGCTCGGGGCAGCTTCAAGAGACCCAGTACTTC	CASSGQLQETQYF
TRBV7-2	NA	TRBJ1-2	NA	TGTGCCAGCAGCTTAGGGCAGGGGTACGACAGTGGCTACACCTTC	CASSLGQGYDSGYTF
TRBV30	NA	TRBJ2-7	NA	TGTGCCTGGAGTGCAAGGGGTACTTACGAGCAGTACTTC	CAWSARGTYEQYF
TRBV11-2	many	TRBJ2-2	TRBD1	TGTGCCAGCAGCTATCAGGGGGCCACCGGGGAGCTGTTTTTT	CASSYQGATGELFF
TRBV5-1	NA	TRBJ2-7	NA	TGCGCCAGCAGCTTGGCCTCGGAGTCCTACGAGCAGTACTTC	CASSLASESYEQYF
TRBV5-6	NA	TRBJ1-5	TRBD1	TGTGCCAGCAGCTTTGGACAGGGGGAGTATAGCAATCAGCCCCAGCATTTT	CASSFGQGEYSNQPQHF
TRBV19	NA	TRBJ2-7	TRBD2	TGTGCCAGTAGTATGGGGACTAGCGGCTACGAGCAGTACTTC	CASSMGTSGYEQYF
TRBV18	NA	TRBJ2-5	NA	TGTGCCAGCTCACCGAGGACGGTTCGGGAGACCCAGTACTTC	CASSPRTVRETQYF
TRBV25-1	NA	TRBJ2-3	TRBD2	TGTGCCAGCAGCCCCAGGAGAGCGGGGGAAGATACGCAGTATTTT	CASSPRRAGEDTQYF
TRBV9	NA	TRBJ2-4	NA	TGTGCCAGCAGCGTAGCTTCGAACTCCATGACGGAAAACATTCAGTACTTC	CASSVASNSMTENIQYF
TRBV19	NA	TRBJ1-4	NA	TGTGCCAGTAACTTCCCGGCGGGGAAACTGTTTTTT	CASNFPAGKLFF
TRBV2	few	TRBJ1-1	NA	TGTGCCAGCAGTGAAGTTCGGGCAAGCACTGAAGCTTTCTTT	CASSEVRASTEAFF
TRBV5-4	NA	TRBJ1-1	TRBD1	TGTGCCAGCAGCCACGCGGGACAGCAGAACACTGAAGCTTTCTTT	CASSHAGQQNTEAFF
TRBV2	NA	TRBJ1-5	NA	TGTGCCAGCAGTGAAGCATGGTCGGTCCGTACTCAGCCCCAGCATTTT	CASSEAWSVRTQPQHF
TRBV7-9	NA	TRBJ2-7	NA	TGTGCCAGCAGCCCACTCCACGAGCAGTACTTC	CASSPLHEQYF
TRBV9	NA	TRBJ2-1	NA	TGTGCCAGCAGCGTAGGGGGCAGGGTTTACAATGAGCAGTTCTTC	CASSVGGRVYNEQFF
TRBV18	NA	TRBJ1-2	NA	TGTGCCAGCTCACGCTCCGGGACTCGAAGGGGCTACACCTTC	CASSRSGTRRGYTF
TRBV5-1	few	TRBJ1-6	NA	TGCGCCAGCAGCTTTACGGGGGCACGAGATTCACCCCTCCACTTT	CASSFTGARDSPLHF
TRBV5-1	NA	TRBJ2-5	NA	TGCGCCAGCAGCTTGGAACAGGGGAGGTACGAGACCCAGTACTTC	CASSLEQGRYETQYF
TRBV6-1	once	TRBJ2-3	NA	TGTGCCAGCAGTGAGGCGGGACGCACAGATACGCAGTATTTT	CASSEAGRTDTQYF
TRBV28	NA	TRBJ2-3	NA	TGTGCCAGCAGTTCACTCGGCCTCACGTTTTTT	CASSSLGLTFF
TRBV28	NA	TRBJ1-1	NA	TGTGCCAGCAGTTTCAATGGGGCGGGGAACACTGAAGCTTTCTTT	CASSFNGAGNTEAFF
TRBV30	NA	TRBJ2-6	NA	TGTGCCTGGAACAGGGGGGCCAACGTCCTGACTTTC	CAWNRGANVLTF
TRBV15	NA	TRBJ1-2	NA	TGTGCCACCAGCTATAACCAGGGCGCGGACTATGGCTACACCTTC	CATSYNQGADYGYTF
TRBV18	once	TRBJ2-5	NA	TGTGCCAGCTCACCATTGAGTTGGGAGACCCAGTACTTC	CASSPLSWETQYF
TRBV28	NA	TRBJ2-1	NA	TGTGCCAGCAGCCCTATTTCCAGCGACTCCTACAATGAGCAGTTCTTC	CASSPISSDSYNEQFF